This T cell receptor (beta chain) appears in the sequencing data of a study of blood T cell repertoires in COVID-19. Overall study: Material from acute and convalescent COVID-19 was sourced from the United States, Italy and Spain. Sources were T cells, B-cell-depleted T cells, or PBMCs; the material itself was cDNA or gDNA.

Germline V lookup: CDR1 KGHSH, CDR2 LQKENI. The length of the CDR3 is 17 residues. V was trimmed by 1 base and J by 0 bases, leaving 10 bases between them. The table came from immunoSEQ multiplex PCR; TCRdb's copy has only in-frame clones and leaves some out. The sample records about 120,000 clones, around 63% being singletons. The V call is TRBV18, the J call TRBJ2-6; weak D call: TRBD1 (6 bases). Sequenced material: peripheral blood. The sequence was collected from a woman aged 70-85 years with acute or convalescent COVID-19. Written as DNA, the CDR3 is TGTGCCAGCTCACCACTACAGGGACACTCTGGGGCCAACGTCCTGACTTTC. Translation gives CASSPLQGHSGANVLTF.